This entry lists 27 T cell receptor beta chains sequenced from one sample in a study of human T cells and chemical hapten exposure. The time point: patch test 2, 6 weeks after DPC sensitization. Specified treatment: therapeutic diphenylcyclopropenone sensitization with weekly scalp DPC. MiXCR was run by TCRdb on the RACE reads, yielding one entry per CDR3 protein. The table shows about 380,000 distinct CDR3 sequences, with over 6% occurring only once. The sequenced sample was whole blood, obtained in connection with sensitization to the hapten diphenylcyclopropenone (DPC). All receptors come from a woman under 30 with alopecia areata. Some clones in this sample may be carry-over from other donors' samples.

This clonotype appeared many times. This chain uses TRBV6-2 or TRBV6-3 with TRBJ2-5; no firm D call. V gave up 10 bases and J gave up 10 bases, with 10 bases separating them. Germline loops: CDR1 MNHEY, CDR2 SVGEGT. The CDR3 consists of 9 residues. For the CDR3, the DNA is TGTGCCATCCCCCCGGACCAGTACTTC. This gives the protein CAIPPDQYF.

This clonotype was seen many times. V and J are TRBV27 and TRBJ2-3, with D possibly being TRBD1 (6 bases). Trimming took off 2 bases at V and 5 bases at J, with 14 bases between the two ends. The CDR3 covers 15 residues. Germline CDR1 and CDR2: MNHEY and SMNVEV (reference sequence). As DNA, the CDR3 is TGTGCCAGCAGTTTAATTTGGGGGCGCGGAGATACGCAGTATTTT. Amino acid sequence: CASSLIWGRGDTQYF.

This chain uses TRBV5-4 with TRBJ2-3, with TRBD1 matching 12 bases. V gave up 4 bases and J gave up 4 bases; unmatched junction bases: 7. The CDR3 has 16 residues. The germline V gene encodes CDR1 SGHNT and CDR2 YYREEE (reference sequence). The CDR3 coding sequence is TGTGCCAGCAGCAATACCGGGACAGGGGGCCCAGATACGCAGTATTTT. It yields the protein CASSNTGTGGPDTQYF. Complete variable domain (other parts from reference TRBV5-4 and TRBJ2-3): ETGVTQSPTHLIKTRGQQVTLRCSSQSGHNTVSWYQQALGQGPQFIFQYYREEENGRGNFPPRFSGLQFPNYSSELNVNALELDDSALYLCASSNTGTGGPDTQYFGPGTRLTVL.

In its sample, this clonotype was seen many times. This rearrangement joins TRBV2 to TRBJ1-4, with D perhaps matching TRBD1 (6 bases). The CDR3 is 13 residues long. V lost 10 bases, J lost 5 bases, and 14 bases lay in between. CDR1 and CDR2 from the germline V gene are SNHLY and FYNNEI. The CDR3 nucleotides read TGTGCCAAGAAGCGGGGACAAAATGAAAAACTGTTTTTT. It yields the protein CAKKRGQNEKLFF.

This clonotype was seen many times. The genes are TRBV5-6 and TRBJ2-4; TRBD1 or TRBD2 may be the D gene (5 bases each). The CDR3 length is 16 residues. Germline CDR1 SGHDT, CDR2 YYEEEE. Trimming stripped 0 bases from V and 7 bases from J, with 17 bases between. DNA of the CDR3: TGTGCCAGCAGCTTGGTCCAGGCAGGGAGTACCAACATTCAGTACTTC. Translated, it gives CASSLVQAGSTNIQYF.

At least ten counts were recorded for this clonotype. V gene TRBV28 combines with J gene TRBJ1-4; perhaps TRBD1 as D (5 bases). Between the trimmed V and J ends, which lost 6 bases and 7 bases, there was a span of 15 bases. Germline V lookup: CDR1 MDHEN, CDR2 SYDVKM. The CDR3 is 14 amino acids. CDR3 DNA: TGTGCCAGCAGGCCGTGGGGGATCATTGAAAAACTGTTTTTT. It codes for CASRPWGIIEKLFF.

The J gene is TRBJ2-5, the V gene TRBV12-3 or TRBV12-4, with 12 bases identical to TRBD1. The V gene end was trimmed by 4 bases and the J gene end by 5 bases; junction bases not matched to a gene: 5. This CDR3 has 15 residues. The CDR3 loop is CASSSRDRGLETQYF. CDR3 bases: TGTGCCAGCAGTTCCCGGGACAGGGGGCTGGAGACCCAGTACTTC.

V gene TRBV15 combines with J gene TRBJ2-7, with 8 positions matching TRBD1. The V gene end was trimmed by 5 bases and the J gene end by 2 bases; junction bases not matched to a gene: 11. The CDR3 spans 16 residues. Germline CDR1 is LNHNV and CDR2 is YYDKDF (reference sequence). CDR3 sequence reads: CATSDGPTGEAYEQYF. CDR3 DNA: TGTGCCACCAGCGACGGTCCGACAGGGGAAGCCTACGAGCAGTACTTC.

This chain joins TRBV11-2 and TRBJ1-1, with a possible D match to TRBD1 (5 bases). CDR1 and CDR2 (germline): SGHAT, FQNNGV. The V gene lost 2 bases and the J gene lost 4 bases, with 14 bases spanning the gap. This CDR3 contains 15 residues. The CDR3 nucleotides are TGTGCCAGCAGCTTACAATCAGGGAAGGGCACTGAAGCTTTCTTT. Translation: CASSLQSGKGTEAFF. Full variable domain (outside the CDR3, taken from reference TRBV11-2 and TRBJ1-1): EAGVAQSPRYKIIEKRQSVAFWCNPISGHATLYWYQQILGQGPKLLIQFQNNGVVDDSQLPKDRFSAERLKGVDSTLKIQPAKLEDSAVYLCASSLQSGKGTEAFFGQGTRLTVV.

The J gene is TRBJ2-3, the V gene TRBV7-2; the match to TRBD2 covers 12 bases. CDR1 is SGHTA and CDR2 is FQGNSA in the germline V gene. This CDR3 has 17 residues. J gave up 6 bases and V 2 bases, and 9 bases lay outside the gene matches. CDR3 residues: CASSLWLAGGPDDTQYF. As DNA, the CDR3 is TGTGCCAGCAGCTTATGGCTAGCGGGGGGGCCTGATGATACGCAGTATTTT.

The chain combines TRBV4-3 with TRBJ2-7, with 11 bases identical to TRBD2. The ends lost 1 base at V and 5 bases at J; junction bases unmatched: 7. The CDR3 sequence is 16 residues long. Germline-derived CDR1 and CDR2 are LGHNA and YSLEER. CDR3 amino acids: CASSQGISGGADEQYF. The CDR3 DNA follows: TGCGCCAGCAGCCAAGGGATTAGCGGGGGGGCGGACGAGCAGTACTTC.

This clonotype has just a few counts. The V call is TRBV20-1, the J call TRBJ2-7; D call uncertain. Germline loops: CDR1 DFQATT, CDR2 SNEGSKA (reference sequence). V shed 5 bases and J shed 0 bases, with 11 bases lying between them. CDR3 size: 13 residues. CDR3 nucleotides: TGCAGTGCTCAGACATCGAGCTCCTACGAGCAGTACTTC. This sequence encodes CSAQTSSSYEQYF.

This clonotype occurred a few times. CDR3 loop: CASSEGTADTQYF. DNA of the CDR3: TGCGCCAGCAGTGAGGGGACAGCAGATACGCAGTATTTT. The chain carries TRBV10-2 and TRBJ2-3, with 7 bases aligning to TRBD1. The CDR3 extends over 13 amino acids. Germline V gene sequence: CDR1 WSHSY, CDR2 SAAADI. J lost 4 bases, V lost 2 bases, and 0 bases had no gene match.

This clonotype came up a few times. V gene TRBV14 combines with J gene TRBJ1-6; no definite D call. Germline V gene lookup returns CDR1 SGHDN and CDR2 FVKESK. The V and J ends lost 0 bases and 6 bases respectively, with 12 bases between them. The CDR3 length is 16 residues. CDR3 DNA sequence: TGTGCCAGCAGCCAAGAGGCGAGGGCGAGTAATTCACCCCTCCACTTT. This codes for CASSQEARASNSPLHF.

This clonotype was observed at least ten times. CDR3 in amino acids: CASSYDRQYGYTF. The CDR3 DNA sequence: TGTGCCAGCAGTTACGACAGGCAATATGGCTACACCTTC. The chain has TRBV6-5 and TRBJ1-2; D might be TRBD1 (6 bases). Germline CDR1 reads MNHEY; CDR2 reads SVGAGI. V lost 2 bases and J 5 bases, leaving 9 bases between the germline ends. This CDR3 comprises 13 residues.

The rearrangement uses TRBV12-3 or TRBV12-4 and TRBJ1-6; no definite D call. Deletions cut 6 bases from V and 0 bases from J, with 9 bases between. The CDR3 runs to 15 residues. The CDR3 region has the DNA TGTGCCAGCAGACGAGAAAGCTCCTATAATTCACCCCTCCACTTT. Its protein is CASRRESSYNSPLHF.

This clonotype was counted at least ten times. The chain combines TRBV12-3 or TRBV12-4 with TRBJ1-2; D is unclear. V lost 3 bases, J lost 5 bases, and 10 bases lay in between. CDR3 length: 13 amino acids. The CDR3 is CASSLMGSYGYTF. The CDR3 DNA reads TGTGCCAGCAGTTTGATGGGGTCTTATGGCTACACCTTC.

This clonotype was counted only a few times. The chain joins TRBV20-1 to TRBJ1-3; D is perhaps TRBD1 (6 bases). V lost 3 bases and J 2 bases, leaving 11 bases between the germline ends. Per the germline V gene, CDR1 is DFQATT and CDR2 is SNEGSKA (reference sequence). The CDR3 extends over 14 amino acids. CDR3 in DNA: TGCAGTGCTAGGCTGCAGGGGACTGGAAACACCATATATTTT. This gives the protein CSARLQGTGNTIYF.

This clonotype was seen at least ten times. V is TRBV6-2 or TRBV6-3 and J is TRBJ1-6; 7 bases agree with TRBD1. V was clipped by 4 bases and J by 8 bases; unmatched bases: 8. CDR3 length: 15 amino acids. Germline CDR1 and CDR2: MNHEY and SVGEGT. CDR3 loop: CASSSMDRLYSPLHF. CDR3 coding DNA: TGTGCCAGCAGTTCCATGGACAGGTTGTATTCACCCCTCCACTTT.

This clonotype showed up many times. The gene calls are TRBV6-5 and TRBJ1-6; D gene uncertain. Germline V lookup: CDR1 MNHEY, CDR2 SVGAGI. V was pared by 5 bases and J by 5 bases, with 10 bases between. The CDR3 spans 14 residues. The CDR3 DNA reads TGTGCCAGCAGTCGAGAGGAAAATAATTCACCCCTCCACTTT. It encodes CASSREENNSPLHF.

This chain links TRBV24-1 with TRBJ1-5; tentatively, D is TRBD1 (6 bases). This CDR3 has 14 residues. Germline CDR1 is KGHDR and CDR2 is SFDVKD. Trimming left V 7 bases short and J 5 bases short, with 14 bases between. The CDR3 loop reads CATSQAGVDQPQHF. CDR3 nucleotides: TGTGCCACCAGCCAGGCAGGGGTGGATCAGCCCCAGCATTTT.

V and J are TRBV10-3 and TRBJ2-3, with no clear D. V gave up 5 bases and J gave up 2 bases, with 17 bases separating them. The CDR3 is 16 residues long. CDR1 is ENHRY and CDR2 is SYGVKD in the germline V gene. DNA for the CDR3: TGTGCCATCAGTACACGGACCCTTAGACTCACAGATACGCAGTATTTT. Encoded protein: CAISTRTLRLTDTQYF.

The rearrangement uses TRBV11-1 and TRBJ2-7, with a tentative D call TRBD2 (5 bases). V was clipped by 5 bases and J by 1 base, with 12 bases between them. The CDR3 totals 14 residues. Germline lookup yields CDR1 SGHAT and CDR2 FQDESV (reference sequence). For the CDR3, the DNA is TGTGCCAGCAGCAACCCTGGACTTTCCTACGAGCAGTACTTC. It translates to CASSNPGLSYEQYF.

This chain connects TRBV12-3 or TRBV12-4 to TRBJ1-1, with unresolved D. The V end lost 2 bases, the J end lost 0 bases, and 7 bases lay between the germline ends. CDR3 size: 14 residues. The CDR3, as DNA: TGTGCCAGCAGTTTACGGTGGGTGAACACTGAAGCTTTCTTT. Its protein product is CASSLRWVNTEAFF.

This clonotype has just a few counts. The chain is built from TRBV6-5 and TRBJ2-7; the D gene is possibly TRBD2 (6 bases). V was shortened by 6 bases and J by 6 bases, with 21 bases between the two germline ends. The CDR3 runs 15 residues. CDR1 is MNHEY, CDR2 SVGAGI, per germline. The CDR3 DNA sequence: TGTGCCAGCAGCCCCCCCGCCGGGGGAACAGTCGAGCAGTACTTC. This encodes CASSPPAGGTVEQYF.

This clonotype was observed many times. This chain joins TRBV4-3 and TRBJ1-1; possible D gene TRBD1, 6 bases. Deletions cut 0 bases from V and 8 bases from J, with 10 bases between. The CDR3 extends over 13 amino acids. Germline lookup yields CDR1 LGHNA and CDR2 YSLEER. CDR3 sequence (DNA): TGCGCCAGCAGCCAAGATAGAGACAGGGAAGCTTTCTTT. This encodes CASSQDRDREAFF.

The rearrangement uses TRBV6-5 and TRBJ1-1, with D unclear. CDR3 length: 13 residues. Germline lookup yields CDR1 MNHEY and CDR2 SVGAGI. V was trimmed by 6 bases and J by 7 bases, leaving 15 bases between them. CDR3 sequence: CASRSSWASEAFF. Written as DNA, the CDR3 is TGTGCCAGCAGGTCCTCATGGGCAAGTGAAGCTTTCTTT.